These T cell receptor beta chains were read from a single sample in a study of identical twins. MiXCR was run by TCRdb on the 5' RACE reads, yielding one entry per CDR3 protein. The sample includes roughly 1,500,000 distinct CDR3 sequences, about 32% seen only once; the top ten take over 0.25%. Sequenced sample: cord blood. The receptor set was obtained from a newborn girl in good health. Both conserved end residues are part of each CDR3. Fields, in order: V gene, clone size, D gene, J gene, CDR3 protein, CDR3 DNA. A D gene is named only where the DNA matches it firmly. Not every row has a clone size; where given, it reads once, few, many or a size class.

v_call: TRBV28; clone_size: -; d_call: -; j_call: TRBJ1-2; cdr3_aa: CASSSPGEGHREDGYTF; cdr3_nt: TGTGCCAGCAGTTCCCCAGGGGAGGGCCATAGAGAGGATGGCTACACCTTC
v_call: TRBV19; clone_size: -; d_call: TRBD2; j_call: TRBJ2-3; cdr3_aa: CAVRGGFSTDTQYF; cdr3_nt: TGTGCCGTCCGCGGGGGATTCTCCACAGATACGCAGTATTTT
v_call: TRBV6-5; clone_size: many; d_call: TRBD1; j_call: TRBJ1-4; cdr3_aa: CASSSQQGGEKLFF; cdr3_nt: TGTGCCAGCAGTTCCCAGCAGGGGGGTGAAAAACTGTTTTTT
v_call: TRBV3-1; clone_size: -; d_call: TRBD2; j_call: TRBJ2-7; cdr3_aa: CASSPLALATYNEQYF; cdr3_nt: TGTGCCAGCAGCCCACTTGCACTAGCGACCTACAATGAGCAGTACTTC
v_call: TRBV4-1; clone_size: few; d_call: -; j_call: TRBJ2-1; cdr3_aa: CASSLRLFPSYNEQFF; cdr3_nt: TGCGCCAGCAGCCTTAGACTCTTCCCCTCCTACAATGAGCAGTTCTTC
v_call: TRBV5-1; clone_size: -; d_call: -; j_call: TRBJ2-3; cdr3_aa: CASSFATTAGTDTQYF; cdr3_nt: TGCGCCAGCAGCTTTGCGACTACAGCGGGCACAGATACGCAGTATTTT
v_call: TRBV28; clone_size: -; d_call: -; j_call: TRBJ1-4; cdr3_aa: CASSLGLRGEKLFF; cdr3_nt: TGTGCCAGCAGTTTGGGGCTTCGGGGCGAAAAACTGTTTTTT
v_call: TRBV29-1; clone_size: once; d_call: TRBD1; j_call: TRBJ2-7; cdr3_aa: CSVWDRGHYEQYF; cdr3_nt: TGCAGCGTGTGGGACAGGGGGCACTACGAGCAGTACTTC
v_call: TRBV6-1; clone_size: -; d_call: TRBD1; j_call: TRBJ2-1; cdr3_aa: CASSKGDRGFPGLPWGSYNEQFF; cdr3_nt: TGTGCCAGCAGTAAGGGGGACAGGGGGTTCCCGGGACTCCCCTGGGGCTCCTATAATGAGCAGTTCTTC
v_call: TRBV28; clone_size: -; d_call: TRBD2; j_call: TRBJ2-7; cdr3_aa: CASSSPGAAGTYEQYF; cdr3_nt: TGTGCCAGCAGTTCCCCTGGGGCAGCGGGGACCTACGAGCAGTACTTC
v_call: TRBV12-3/TRBV12-4; clone_size: many; d_call: -; j_call: TRBJ1-4; cdr3_aa: CASSSYRASNEKLFF; cdr3_nt: TGTGCCAGCAGTTCCTACAGGGCCTCTAATGAAAAACTGTTTTTT
v_call: TRBV5-1; clone_size: -; d_call: -; j_call: TRBJ2-1; cdr3_aa: CASSFQTVQETQFF; cdr3_nt: TGCGCCAGCAGCTTCCAGACGGTTCAAGAGACCCAGTTCTTC
v_call: TRBV10-3; clone_size: few; d_call: -; j_call: TRBJ2-5; cdr3_aa: CAISDSQRIQETQYF; cdr3_nt: TGTGCCATCAGTGACTCCCAGCGGATACAAGAGACCCAGTACTTC
v_call: TRBV15; clone_size: -; d_call: TRBD1; j_call: TRBJ1-3; cdr3_aa: CATSGQGDGNTIYF; cdr3_nt: TGTGCCACCAGCGGACAGGGGGATGGAAACACCATATATTTT